This TCR beta chain was documented in a study of T cells in Graves' hyperthyroidism and ophthalmopathy. Whole-study findings and limits: Blood also held most thyroid clonotypes expanded beyond 0.001.

The CDR3 has 19 amino acids. The V gene end was trimmed by 2 bases and the J gene end by 5 bases; junction bases not matched to a gene: 15. As for this clonotype: Its specificity is unknown.

Diagnostic assessment was based on clinical symptoms, serum thyroxine and TRAb, thyroid ultrasound and orbital computed tomography. First hyperthyroidism diagnosis is when the blood sample was obtained, before any ophthalmopathy symptoms. Amplified TCR beta CDR3 regions came from RNA transcripts. A set of HTBI primers served as the primers for a first-round RT-PCR of the TCR CDR3. Via MiXCR, TCRdb re-called the multiplex PCR reads, giving one row per CDR3 protein. The repertoire holds more than 550,000 distinct CDR3 sequences, with around 19% as singletons. This rearrangement joins TRBV12-3 or TRBV12-4 to TRBJ1-5; 10 bases are a match to TRBD1. The sample consisted of blood. This receptor was obtained from a woman aged 45-60 years with Graves' hyperthyroidism that later progressed to Graves' ophthalmopathy. The CDR3 bases are TGTGCCAGCAGTTTAAGTTTAGTGGACAGGGGGGCTCCGGATCAGCCCCAGCATTTT. Translating gives CASSLSLVDRGAPDQPQHF.